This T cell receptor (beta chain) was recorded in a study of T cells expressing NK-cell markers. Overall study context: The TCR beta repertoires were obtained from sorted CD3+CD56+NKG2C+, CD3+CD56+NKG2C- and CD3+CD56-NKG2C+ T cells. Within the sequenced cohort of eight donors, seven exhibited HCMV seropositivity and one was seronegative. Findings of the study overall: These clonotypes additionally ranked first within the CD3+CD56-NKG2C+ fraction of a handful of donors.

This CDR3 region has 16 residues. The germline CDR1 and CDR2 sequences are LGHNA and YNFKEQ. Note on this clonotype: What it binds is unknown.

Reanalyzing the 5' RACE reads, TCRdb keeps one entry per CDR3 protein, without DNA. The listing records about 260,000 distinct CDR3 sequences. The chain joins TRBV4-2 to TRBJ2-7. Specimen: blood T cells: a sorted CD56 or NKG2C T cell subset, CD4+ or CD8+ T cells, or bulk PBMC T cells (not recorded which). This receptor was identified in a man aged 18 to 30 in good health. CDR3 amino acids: CASSSQNKGGSYEQYF.